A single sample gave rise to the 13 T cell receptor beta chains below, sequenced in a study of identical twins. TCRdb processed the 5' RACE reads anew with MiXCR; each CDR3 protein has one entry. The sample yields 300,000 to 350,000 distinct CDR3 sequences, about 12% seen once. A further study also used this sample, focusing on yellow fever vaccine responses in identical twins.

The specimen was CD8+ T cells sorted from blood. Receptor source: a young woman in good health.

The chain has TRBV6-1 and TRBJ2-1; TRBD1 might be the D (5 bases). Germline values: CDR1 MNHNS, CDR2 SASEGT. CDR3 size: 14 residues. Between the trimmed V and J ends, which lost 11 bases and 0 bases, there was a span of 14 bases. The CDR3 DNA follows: TGTGCCGGGGCCCAAGGGCGCTCCTACAATGAGCAGTTCTTC. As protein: CAGAQGRSYNEQFF.

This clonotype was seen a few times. The CDR3, as DNA: TGTGCCAGCAGCCGATGGGACAGGGTAAGAGAGCAGTACGTC. It yields the protein CASSRWDRVREQYV. This sequence joins TRBV7-9 and TRBJ2-7; 9 bases align to TRBD1. The CDR3 sequence is 14 residues long. V was clipped by 5 bases and J by 7 bases; unmatched bases: 9. The V gene's germline CDR1 is SEHNR and CDR2 FQNEAQ (reference sequence).

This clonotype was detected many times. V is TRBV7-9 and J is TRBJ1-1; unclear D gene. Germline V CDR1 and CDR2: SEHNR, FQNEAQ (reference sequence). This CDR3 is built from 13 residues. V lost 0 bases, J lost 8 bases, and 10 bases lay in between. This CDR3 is CASSLALTGEAFF. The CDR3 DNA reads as TGTGCCAGCAGCTTAGCGCTAACTGGAGAAGCTTTCTTT. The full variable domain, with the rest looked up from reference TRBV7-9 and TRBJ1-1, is DTGVSQNPRHKITKRGQNVTFRCDPISEHNRLYWYRQTLGQGPEFLTYFQNEAQLEKSRLLSDRFSAERPKGSFSTLEIQRTEQGDSAMYLCASSLALTGEAFFGQGTRLTVV.

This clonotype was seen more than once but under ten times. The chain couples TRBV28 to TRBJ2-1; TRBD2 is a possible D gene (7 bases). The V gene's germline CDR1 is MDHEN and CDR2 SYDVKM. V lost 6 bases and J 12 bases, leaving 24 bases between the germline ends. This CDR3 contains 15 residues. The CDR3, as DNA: TGTGCCAGCAGAAGTGGGGGGGGCCTGTTCGGCGTGCAGTTCTTC. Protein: CASRSGGGLFGVQFF.

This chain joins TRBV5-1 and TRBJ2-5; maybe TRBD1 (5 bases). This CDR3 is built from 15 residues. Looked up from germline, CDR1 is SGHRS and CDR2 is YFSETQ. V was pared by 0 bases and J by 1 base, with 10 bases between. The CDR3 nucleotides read TGCGCCAGCAGCTTGGGCGGCAGGGTCCAAGAGACCCAGTACTTC. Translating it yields CASSLGGRVQETQYF.

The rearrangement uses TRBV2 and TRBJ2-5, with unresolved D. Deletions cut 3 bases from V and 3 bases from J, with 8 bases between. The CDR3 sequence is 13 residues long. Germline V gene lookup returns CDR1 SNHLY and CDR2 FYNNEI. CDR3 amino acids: CASSDPQEETQYF. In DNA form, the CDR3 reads TGTGCCAGCAGTGATCCTCAAGAAGAGACCCAGTACTTC. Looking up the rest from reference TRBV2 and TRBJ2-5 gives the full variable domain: EPEVTQTPSHQVTQMGQEVILRCVPISNHLYFYWYRQILGQKVEFLVSFYNNEISEKSEIFDDQFSVERPDGSNFTLKIRSTKLEDSAMYFCASSDPQEETQYFGPGTRLLVL.

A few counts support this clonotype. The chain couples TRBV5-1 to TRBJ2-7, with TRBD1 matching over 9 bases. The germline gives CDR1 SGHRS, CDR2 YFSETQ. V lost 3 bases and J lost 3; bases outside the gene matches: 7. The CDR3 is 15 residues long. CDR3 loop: CASSWGTGFVYEQYV. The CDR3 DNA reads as TGCGCCAGCAGCTGGGGGACAGGGTTCGTCTACGAGCAGTACGTC.

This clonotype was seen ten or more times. The CDR3: CASSLSGAQETQYF. CDR3 in DNA: TGTGCCAGCAGCCTTAGCGGGGCCCAAGAGACCCAGTACTTC. This chain connects TRBV7-9 to TRBJ2-5; TRBD2 agrees at 8 bases. The CDR3 has 14 residues. The trim removed 5 bases at V and 1 base at J, leaving 3 bases unmatched. CDR1 and CDR2 (germline): SEHNR, FQNEAQ (reference sequence).

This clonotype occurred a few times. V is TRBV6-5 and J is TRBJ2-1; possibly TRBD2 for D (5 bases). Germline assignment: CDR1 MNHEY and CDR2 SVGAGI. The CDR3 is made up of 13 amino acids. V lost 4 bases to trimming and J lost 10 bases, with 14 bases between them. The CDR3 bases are TGTGCCAGCAGTTCGGGTGGGAGAGGGGAGCAGTTCTTC. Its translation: CASSSGGRGEQFF.

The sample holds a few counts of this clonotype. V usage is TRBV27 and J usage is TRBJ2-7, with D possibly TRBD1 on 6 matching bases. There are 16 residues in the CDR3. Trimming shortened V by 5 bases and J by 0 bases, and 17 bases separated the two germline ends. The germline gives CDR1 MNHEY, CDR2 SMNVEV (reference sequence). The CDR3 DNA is TGTGCCAGCAGTACAGAACAGACAGGTATCTCCTACGAGCAGTACTTC. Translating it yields CASSTEQTGISYEQYF.

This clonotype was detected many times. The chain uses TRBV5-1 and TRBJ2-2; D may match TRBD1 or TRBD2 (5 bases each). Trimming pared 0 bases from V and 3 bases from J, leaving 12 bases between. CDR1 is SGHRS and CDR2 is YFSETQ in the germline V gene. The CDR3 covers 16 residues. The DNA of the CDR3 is TGCGCCAGCAGCTTGGCCGAGGGACCTTACACCGGGGAGCTGTTTTTT. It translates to CASSLAEGPYTGELFF.

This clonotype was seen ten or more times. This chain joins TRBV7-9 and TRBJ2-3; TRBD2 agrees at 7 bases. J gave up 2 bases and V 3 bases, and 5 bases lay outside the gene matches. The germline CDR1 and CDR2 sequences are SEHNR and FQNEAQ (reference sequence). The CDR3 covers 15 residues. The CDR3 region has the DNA TGTGCCAGCAGCTTGGGGCTAGCGGCCACAGATACGCAGTATTTT. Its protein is CASSLGLAATDTQYF.

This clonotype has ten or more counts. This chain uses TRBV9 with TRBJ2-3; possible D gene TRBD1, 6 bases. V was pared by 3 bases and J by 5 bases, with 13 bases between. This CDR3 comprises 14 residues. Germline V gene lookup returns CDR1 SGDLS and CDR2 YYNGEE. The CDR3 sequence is CASSAGRGQDTQYF. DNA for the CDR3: TGTGCCAGCAGCGCAGGCAGGGGCCAAGATACGCAGTATTTT. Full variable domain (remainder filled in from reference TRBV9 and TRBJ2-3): DSGVTQTPKHLITATGQRVTLRCSPRSGDLSVYWYQQSLDQGLQFLIQYYNGEERAKGNILERFSAQQFPDLHSELNLSSLELGDSALYFCASSAGRGQDTQYFGPGTRLTVL.